Below, 15 T cell receptor beta chains from the same sample are listed, as sequenced in a study of T cells in Graves' hyperthyroidism and ophthalmopathy. RNA transcripts gave rise to amplified TCR beta CDR3 regions. RT-PCR in the first round (using the HTBI primer set) targeted the TCR CDR3. One entry per CDR3 protein results from TCRdb running MiXCR on the multiplex PCR reads. This table has about 280,000 distinct CDR3 sequences, approximately 26% appearing once. The sequenced material came from blood. Receptor source: a man aged 40-49 years with Graves' hyperthyroidism that later progressed to Graves' ophthalmopathy.

This clonotype was observed many times. J is TRBJ1-1 and V is TRBV9; 10 nucleotides agree with TRBD1. Germline-derived CDR1 and CDR2 are SGDLS and YYNGEE. The CDR3 sequence is 15 residues long. The ends lost 3 bases at V and 6 bases at J; junction bases unmatched: 8. In DNA, the CDR3 is TGTGCCAGCAGCGAGACAGGGGGCCTTTTCGCTGAAGCTTTCTTT. This sequence encodes CASSETGGLFAEAFF.

The V call is TRBV12-3 or TRBV12-4, the J call TRBJ1-1, with D possibly matching TRBD1 (5 bases). The ends were cut back, 6 bases at V and 1 base at J, with 15 bases in the middle. The CDR3 contains 15 residues. The chain's CDR3 is CASSPRTGENTEAFF. Here the CDR3 DNA reads TGTGCCAGCAGCCCACGGACGGGGGAGAACACTGAAGCTTTCTTT.

The genes are TRBV6-1 and TRBJ1-5, with D possibly being TRBD1 (5 bases). V dropped 7 bases and J dropped 4 bases, with 14 bases sitting between them. Germline CDR1 and CDR2: MNHNS and SASEGT. The CDR3 totals 14 residues. CDR3 region: CASNYQGSNQPQHF. In nucleotides, the CDR3 is TGTGCCAGCAACTACCAGGGTTCGAATCAGCCCCAGCATTTT.

The J gene is TRBJ2-7, the V gene TRBV28; D gene unclear. The CDR3 contains 12 residues. Trimming stripped 6 bases from V and 2 bases from J, with 8 bases between. CDR1 and CDR2 from the germline V gene are MDHEN and SYDVKM. This chain's CDR3 is CASRPNPYEQYF. The CDR3 region has the DNA TGTGCCAGCAGGCCAAACCCCTACGAGCAGTACTTC.

This sequence joins TRBV5-1 and TRBJ1-2, with 9 bases fitting TRBD1. CDR3 length equals 15 residues. Germline values: CDR1 SGHRS, CDR2 YFSETQ. V was pared by 5 bases and J by 5 bases, with 10 bases of the junction left unmatched. This CDR3 reads CASSLGQGSQYGYTF. CDR3 nucleotides: TGCGCCAGCAGTCTCGGACAGGGGTCCCAATATGGCTACACCTTC.

V gene TRBV7-3 combines with J gene TRBJ2-7, with 8 nucleotides matching TRBD1. The CDR3 is made up of 14 amino acids. The germline V gene has CDR1 SGHTA and CDR2 FQGTGA. V lost 9 bases to trimming and J lost 2 bases; unmatched junction nucleotides: 9. For the CDR3, the DNA is TGTGCCAGTTCCCGGGACAGGAGAACCTACGAGCAGTACTTC. Its translation is CASSRDRRTYEQYF.

The V gene is TRBV28, the J gene TRBJ2-7, with TRBD2 identical over 11 bases. Germline trimming cut 6 bases from V and 5 bases from J; bases unmatched to any gene: 6. This CDR3 region has 14 residues. Germline V gives CDR1 MDHEN, CDR2 SYDVKM. CDR3 nucleotides: TGTGCCAGCAGGGTAGCGGGAGGGCAGAACGAGCAGTACTTC. Protein sequence: CASRVAGGQNEQYF. The full variable domain, its missing parts supplied by reference TRBV28 and TRBJ2-7, is DVKVTQSSRYLVKRTGEKVFLECVQDMDHENMFWYRQDPGLGLRLIYFSYDVKMKEKGDIPEGYSVSREKKERFSLILESASTNQTSMYLCASRVAGGQNEQYFGPGTRLTVT.

This clonotype occurred many times. This sequence joins TRBV29-1 and TRBJ1-2, with no clear D. The CDR3 has 11 amino acids. CDR1 and CDR2 from the germline V gene are SQVTM and ANQGSEA. V was pared by 4 bases and J by 2 bases, with 5 bases between. For the CDR3, the DNA is TGCAGCGTTGGGTCAAACTATGGCTACACCTTC. It encodes CSVGSNYGYTF.

This clonotype was seen ten or more times. Germline is not matched at one junction end, which may reflect a read error. This sequence joins TRBV14 and TRBJ2-7; D not resolved. Germline V gene data show CDR1 as SGHDN and CDR2 as FVKESK. The CDR3 has 14 residues. In DNA, the CDR3 is TGTGCCAGCAGCCAAGATCTACTCTCCCACGAGCAGTACTTC. Amino acid sequence: CASSQDLLSHEQYF.

At least ten counts were recorded for this clonotype. The gene calls are TRBV25-1 and TRBJ1-5, with D perhaps TRBD1 (5 bases). Trimming cost V 4 bases and J 4 bases, with 14 bases left between them. CDR1 MGHDK and CDR2 SYGVNS come from the germline V gene. This CDR3 is built from 15 residues. CDR3 DNA sequence: TGTGCCAGCAGTGGTGGGGCAGGGATGAATCAGCCCCAGCATTTT. Amino acids: CASSGGAGMNQPQHF. Together with reference TRBV25-1 and TRBJ1-5, the CDR3 gives the full variable domain: EADIYQTPRYLVIGTGKKITLECSQTMGHDKMYWYQQDPGMELHLIHYSYGVNSTEKGDLSSESTVSRIRTEHFPLTLESARPSHTSQYLCASSGGAGMNQPQHFGDGTRLSIL.

The sample holds many counts of this clonotype. The rearrangement uses TRBV5-1 and TRBJ2-5; a possible D gene is TRBD1 (6 bases). The CDR3 spans 15 residues. Trimming took off 0 bases at V and 4 bases at J, with 13 bases between the two ends. CDR1 SGHRS and CDR2 YFSETQ come from the germline V gene. The CDR3: CASSLARGRAETQYF. In nucleotides, the CDR3 is TGCGCCAGCAGCTTGGCCAGGGGTAGGGCAGAGACCCAGTACTTC.

This clonotype was counted ten times or more. The chain uses TRBV19 and TRBJ1-3; D is unclear. CDR3 size: 11 residues. The germline V gene has CDR1 LNHDA and CDR2 SQIVND (reference sequence). V lost 2 bases and J 7 bases, leaving 3 bases between the germline ends. The CDR3 spells CASSISNTIYF. The CDR3 bases are TGTGCCAGTAGTATATCCAACACCATATATTTT.

This rearrangement joins TRBV7-8 to TRBJ2-5, with 7 bases identical to TRBD1. The CDR3 is 14 residues long. Germline loops: CDR1 SGHVS, CDR2 FQNEAQ. Trimming took 7 bases from V and 2 from J; bases not matched to a gene: 7. CDR3 coding DNA: TGTGCCAGCACCCCCCGGGACAGTCAAGAGACCCAGTACTTC. Protein product: CASTPRDSQETQYF.

In this sample, this clonotype turned up many times. The chain has TRBV19 and TRBJ1-5, with TRBD1 matching over 7 bases. The CDR3 has 13 residues. CDR1 is LNHDA and CDR2 is SQIVND in the germline V gene (reference sequence). The CDR3 protein is CPCRSDRDQPQHF. CDR3 DNA: TGTCCCTGTAGAAGCGACAGGGATCAGCCCCAGCATTTT.

This clonotype came up many times. The rearrangement links TRBV28 to TRBJ2-5; 9 bases match TRBD1. The CDR3 extends over 15 amino acids. Germline values: CDR1 MDHEN, CDR2 SYDVKM. V lost 5 bases, J lost 2 bases, and 6 bases stayed unmatched. CDR3 region: CASSTYRGPQETQYF. The CDR3, as DNA: TGTGCCAGCAGTACCTACAGGGGGCCTCAAGAGACCCAGTACTTC.